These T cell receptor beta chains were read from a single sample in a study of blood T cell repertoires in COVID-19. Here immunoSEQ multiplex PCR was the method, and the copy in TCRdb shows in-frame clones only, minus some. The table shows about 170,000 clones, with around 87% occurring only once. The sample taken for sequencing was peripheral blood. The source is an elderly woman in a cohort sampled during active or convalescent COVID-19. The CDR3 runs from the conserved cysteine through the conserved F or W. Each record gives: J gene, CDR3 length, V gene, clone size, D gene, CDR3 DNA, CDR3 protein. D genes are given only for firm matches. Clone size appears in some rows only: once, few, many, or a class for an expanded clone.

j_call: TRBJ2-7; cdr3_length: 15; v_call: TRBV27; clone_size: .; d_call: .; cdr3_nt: TGTGCCAGCAGTCCCGTAGAACCATCGAGGCGGGAGCAGTACTTC; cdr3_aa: CASSPVEPSRREQYF
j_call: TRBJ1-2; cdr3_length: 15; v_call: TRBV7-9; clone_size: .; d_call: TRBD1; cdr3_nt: TGTGCCAGCAGCCACGAGACAGGGTCTAACTATGGCTACACCTTC; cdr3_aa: CASSHETGSNYGYTF
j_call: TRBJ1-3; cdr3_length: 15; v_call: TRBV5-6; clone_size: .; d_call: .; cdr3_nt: TGTGCCAGCAGCTTGGACTCCTTCTCTGGAAACACCATATATTTT; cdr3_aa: CASSLDSFSGNTIYF
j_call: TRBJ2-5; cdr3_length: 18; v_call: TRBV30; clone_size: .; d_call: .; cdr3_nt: TGTGCCACCTCACTAGCCTCGCGGATACAACCGGAGCAAGAGACCCAGTACTTC; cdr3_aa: CATSLASRIQPEQETQYF
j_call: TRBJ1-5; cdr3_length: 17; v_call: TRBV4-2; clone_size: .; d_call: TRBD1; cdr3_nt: TGTGCCAGCAGCCACCTGACCGGCAGGGGGCCTTGGCAGCCCCAGCATTTT; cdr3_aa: CASSHLTGRGPWQPQHF
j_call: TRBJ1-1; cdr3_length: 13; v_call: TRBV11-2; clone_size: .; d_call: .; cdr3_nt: TGTGCCAGCAGCTTACCAGGGTACACTGAAGCTTTCTTT; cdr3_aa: CASSLPGYTEAFF
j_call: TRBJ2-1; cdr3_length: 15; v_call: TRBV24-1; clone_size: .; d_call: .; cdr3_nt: TGTGCCACCAGTGTTACCAGCGGGCGGCGAGATGAGCAGTTCTTC; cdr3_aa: CATSVTSGRRDEQFF
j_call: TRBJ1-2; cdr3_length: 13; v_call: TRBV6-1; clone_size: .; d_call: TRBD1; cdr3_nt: TGTGCCAGCAGTCCAGGGGGCGGCTATGGCTACACCTTC; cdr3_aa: CASSPGGGYGYTF
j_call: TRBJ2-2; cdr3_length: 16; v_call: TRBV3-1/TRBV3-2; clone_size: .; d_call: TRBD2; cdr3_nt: TGTGCCAGCAGCCGAAAGACTAGCGGGTACACCGGGGAGCTGTTTTTT; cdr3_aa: CASSRKTSGYTGELFF
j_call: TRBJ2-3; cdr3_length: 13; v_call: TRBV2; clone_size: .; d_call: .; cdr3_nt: TGTGCCAGCACCGGCGGAGCCACAGATACGCAGTATTTT; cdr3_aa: CASTGGATDTQYF
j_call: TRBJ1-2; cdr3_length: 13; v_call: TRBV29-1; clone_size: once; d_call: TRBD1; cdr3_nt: TGCAGCGCCCACGGGGACAGCTCTTATGGCTACACCTTC; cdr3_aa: CSAHGDSSYGYTF
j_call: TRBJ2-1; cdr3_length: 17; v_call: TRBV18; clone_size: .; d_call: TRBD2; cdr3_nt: TGTGCCAGCTCACCACCACGGGCTAGCGGGAGGTTGAATGAGCAGTTCTTC; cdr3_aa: CASSPPRASGRLNEQFF
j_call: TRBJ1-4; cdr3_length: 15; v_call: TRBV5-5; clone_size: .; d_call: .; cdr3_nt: TGTGCCAGCAGCTTGGAAGGGGTCTTTGATGAAAAACTGTTTTTT; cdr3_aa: CASSLEGVFDEKLFF
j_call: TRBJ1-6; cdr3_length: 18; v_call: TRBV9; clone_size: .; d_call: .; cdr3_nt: TGTGCCAGCAGCCCAGACCCGGCAGGGTCTGATAGGAATTCACCCCTCCACTTT; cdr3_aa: CASSPDPAGSDRNSPLHF
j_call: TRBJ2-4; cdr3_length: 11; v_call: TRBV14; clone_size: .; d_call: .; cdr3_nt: TGTGCCAGCAGCCAAGAGACTATTCAGTACTTC; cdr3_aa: CASSQETIQYF
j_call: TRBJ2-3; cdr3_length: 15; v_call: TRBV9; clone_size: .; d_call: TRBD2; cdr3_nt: TGTGCCAGCAGCGCTAGCGGGGGGTGGACAGATACGCAGTATTTT; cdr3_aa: CASSASGGWTDTQYF
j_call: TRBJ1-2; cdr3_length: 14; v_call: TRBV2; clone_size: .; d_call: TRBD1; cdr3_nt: TGTGCCAGCATCGAAGACAGGGACGGTAGTGGCTACACCTTC; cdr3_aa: CASIEDRDGSGYTF
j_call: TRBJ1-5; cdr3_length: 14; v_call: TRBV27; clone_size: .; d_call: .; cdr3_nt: TGTGCCAGCAGTTCCAGGGATTACAATCAGCCCCAGCATTTT; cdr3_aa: CASSSRDYNQPQHF
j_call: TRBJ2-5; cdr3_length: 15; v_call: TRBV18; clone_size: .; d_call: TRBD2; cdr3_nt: TGTGCCAGCTCACCACGGTTAGCGGGCCAAGAGACCCAGTACTTC; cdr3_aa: CASSPRLAGQETQYF
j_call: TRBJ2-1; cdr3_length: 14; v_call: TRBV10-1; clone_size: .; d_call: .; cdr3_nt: TGCGCCAGCAGTGTAGACATCTCCTACAATGAGCAGTTCTTC; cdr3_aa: CASSVDISYNEQFF
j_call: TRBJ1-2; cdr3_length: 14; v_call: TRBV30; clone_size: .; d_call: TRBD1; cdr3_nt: TGTGCCTGGAGACTTCCAACAGGGGGCGATGGCTACACCTTC; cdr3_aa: CAWRLPTGGDGYTF
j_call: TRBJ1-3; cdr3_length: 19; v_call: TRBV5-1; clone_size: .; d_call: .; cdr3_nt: TGCGCCAGCAGCTTGGAAGGTCCAGGAATGATCGGTTCTGGAAACACCATATATTTT; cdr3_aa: CASSLEGPGMIGSGNTIYF
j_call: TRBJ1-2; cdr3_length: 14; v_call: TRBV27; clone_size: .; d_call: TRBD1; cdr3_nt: TGTGCCAGCAGTTTATTAGGGGGCTCATTTGGCTACACCTTC; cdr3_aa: CASSLLGGSFGYTF
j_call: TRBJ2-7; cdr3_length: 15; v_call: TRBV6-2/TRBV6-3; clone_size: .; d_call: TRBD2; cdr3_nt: TGTGCCAGCAGTTACTTTAGCGGGGGGCCCTACGAGCAGTACTTC; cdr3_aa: CASSYFSGGPYEQYF
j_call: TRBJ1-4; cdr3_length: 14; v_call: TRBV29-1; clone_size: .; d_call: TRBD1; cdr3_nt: TGCAGCGGGATCAACAGGGGGTCTAATGAAAAACTGTTTTTT; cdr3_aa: CSGINRGSNEKLFF
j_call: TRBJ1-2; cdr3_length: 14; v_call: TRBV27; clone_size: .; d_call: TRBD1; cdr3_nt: TGTGCCAGCGGGCCGGGACAGGGCCTCTATGGCTACACCTTC; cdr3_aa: CASGPGQGLYGYTF
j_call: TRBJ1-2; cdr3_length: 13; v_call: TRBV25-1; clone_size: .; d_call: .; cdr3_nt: TGTGCCAGCAGTGAATCCCTGTCTCGGGGCTACACCTTC; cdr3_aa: CASSESLSRGYTF
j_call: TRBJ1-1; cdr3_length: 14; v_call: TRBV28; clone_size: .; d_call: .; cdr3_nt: TGTGCCAGCACCCTTAGGGCTCAGGGGCTGAGGGCTTTCTTT; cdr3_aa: CASTLRAQGLRAFF
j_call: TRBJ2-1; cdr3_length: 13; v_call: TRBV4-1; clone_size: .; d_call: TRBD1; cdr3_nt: TGCGCCAGCAGCCCACAGGGGCTCCCTGAGCAGTTCTTC; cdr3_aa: CASSPQGLPEQFF
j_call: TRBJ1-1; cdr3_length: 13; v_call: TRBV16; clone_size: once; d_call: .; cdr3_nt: TGTGCCAGCAGCCTTAGTGCGAACACTGAAGCTTTCTTT; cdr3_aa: CASSLSANTEAFF
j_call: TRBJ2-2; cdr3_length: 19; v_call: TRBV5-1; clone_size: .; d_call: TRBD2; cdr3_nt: TGCGCCAGCAGCGTGGGACTAGCGGGAGGGCCGGTGGGCACCGGGGAGCTGTTTTTT; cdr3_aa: CASSVGLAGGPVGTGELFF
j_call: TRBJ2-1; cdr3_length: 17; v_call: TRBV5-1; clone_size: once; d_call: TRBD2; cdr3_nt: TGCGCCAGCAGCCCTACCCCACTAGCGGGAGTGGGGAATGAGCAGTTCTTC; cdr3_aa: CASSPTPLAGVGNEQFF
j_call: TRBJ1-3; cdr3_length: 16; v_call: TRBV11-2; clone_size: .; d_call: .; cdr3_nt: TGTGCCAGCAGCTCGAAGAGGACAGTCTCTGGAAACACCATATATTTT; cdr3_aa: CASSSKRTVSGNTIYF
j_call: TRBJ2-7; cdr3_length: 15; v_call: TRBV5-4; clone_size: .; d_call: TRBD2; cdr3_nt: TGTGCCAGCAGCTTTGGAGCGGGGGGGCCCTACGAGCAGTACTTC; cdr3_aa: CASSFGAGGPYEQYF
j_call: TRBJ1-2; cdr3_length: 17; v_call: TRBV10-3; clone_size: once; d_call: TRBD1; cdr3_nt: TGTGCCATCACCGACCCCGGGATAGGGGGCTCGGCCTATGGCTACACCTTC; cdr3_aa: CAITDPGIGGSAYGYTF
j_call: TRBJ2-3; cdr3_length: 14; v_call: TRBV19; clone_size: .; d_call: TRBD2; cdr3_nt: TGTGCCACCCAAGCGGGGGGGAGCACAGATACGCAGTATTTT; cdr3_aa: CATQAGGSTDTQYF
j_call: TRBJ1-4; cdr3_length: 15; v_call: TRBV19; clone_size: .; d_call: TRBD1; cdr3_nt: TGTGCCAGTAGTATAACAGGGGGTGTTAATGAAAAACTGTTTTTT; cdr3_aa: CASSITGGVNEKLFF
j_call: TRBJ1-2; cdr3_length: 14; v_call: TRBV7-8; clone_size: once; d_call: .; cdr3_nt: TGTGCCAGCAGCCTATCAGGGACAACCTATGGCTACACCTTC; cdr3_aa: CASSLSGTTYGYTF
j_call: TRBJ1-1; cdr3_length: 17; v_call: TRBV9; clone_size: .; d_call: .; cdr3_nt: TGTGCCAGCAGCGTAGCGGCGGAAGGGGCGAGATTTACTGAAGCTTTCTTT; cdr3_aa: CASSVAAEGARFTEAFF
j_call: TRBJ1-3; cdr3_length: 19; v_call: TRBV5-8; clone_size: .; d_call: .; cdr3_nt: TGTGCCAGCAGTTTGCCCCTACGAAACCCGCGCCGCTCTGGAAACACCATATATTTT; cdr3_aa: CASSLPLRNPRRSGNTIYF